This T cell receptor beta chain came from a study of cytomegalovirus exposure and HLA in healthy donors. Study-level information: A prior analysis found some 110 million unique TCR beta sequences from approximately 200 million T cells.

Germline loops: CDR1 MDHEN, CDR2 SYDVKM. Trimming left V 1 base short and J 5 bases short, with 16 bases between. The CDR3 loop spans 16 amino acids. The PCR had 60 Vbeta and 13 Jbeta primers. Produced via immunoSEQ multiplex PCR; TCRdb's table is partial and in-frame only. The data show about 130,000 clones, with over 65% seen just once and 3% to 5% held by the top ten. This receptor was taken from a man aged 35 to 55 in good health and CMV-seropositive. The sequenced material came from PBMCs. The chain uses TRBV28 and TRBJ2-3; D unresolved. The DNA of the CDR3 is TGTGCCAGCAGTTTATATAGTCGCCGCGTTAAAGATACGCAGTATTTT. Translated, it gives CASSLYSRRVKDTQYF.